This is a list of T cell receptor beta chains from one sample in a study of human versus mouse CDR3 diversity and MHC coevolution. Repertoires were generated with immunoSEQ multiplex PCR, while TCRdb's copy carries only in-frame clones and drops some. Seen here are about 77,000 clones, about 90% observed once, and the top ten hold roughly 0.15%. What was sequenced was naive CD4+ T cells from blood. These receptors originate from a person aged 30 to 70 in good health. Each CDR3 is given with its conserved first and last residue. D genes are given only for firm matches. Not all rows give a size; the values are once, few, many and, for expanded clones, a class.

TRBV6-1	TRBJ2-5	.	12	.	CASSGSQETQYF	TGTGCCAGCAGTGGCAGCCAAGAGACCCAGTACTTC
TRBV27	TRBJ1-1	TRBD1	14	.	CASSSLQGATEAFF	TGTGCCAGCAGTTCTTTACAGGGGGCGACTGAAGCTTTCTTT
TRBV6-1	TRBJ2-1	.	16	.	CASSELTGRGYNEQFF	TGTGCCAGCAGTGAATTGACGGGCAGGGGTTACAATGAGCAGTTCTTC
TRBV15	TRBJ2-7	TRBD2	12	.	CATSRAAGEQYF	TGTGCCACCAGCAGAGCAGCGGGGGAGCAGTACTTC
TRBV19	TRBJ1-1	TRBD1	14	.	CASMAGTANTEAFF	TGTGCCAGTATGGCCGGGACAGCGAACACTGAAGCTTTCTTT
TRBV6-1	TRBJ2-7	.	16	.	CASSESWQGTGYEQYF	TGTGCCAGCAGTGAATCCTGGCAGGGGACGGGCTACGAGCAGTACTTC
TRBV19	TRBJ1-5	TRBD1	19	few	CASINLDRGPLGSNQPQHF	TGTGCCAGTATCAACCTGGACAGGGGGCCCCTGGGTAGCAATCAGCCCCAGCATTTT
TRBV7-9	TRBJ2-7	.	13	.	CASSFRGSYEQYF	TGTGCCAGCAGCTTTCGGGGTTCCTACGAGCAGTACTTC
TRBV5-1	TRBJ2-7	TRBD2	17	once	CASSSGLAGGPVNEQYF	TGCGCCAGCAGCTCAGGACTAGCGGGGGGCCCGGTGAACGAGCAGTACTTC
TRBV10-3	TRBJ1-5	.	12	.	CATQDSTQPQHF	TGTGCCACCCAGGACAGTACTCAGCCCCAGCATTTT
TRBV4-2	TRBJ2-2	.	14	once	CASSPAGRDGELFF	TGTGCCAGCAGCCCGGCTGGACGGGACGGGGAGCTGTTTTTT
TRBV6-5	TRBJ1-2	.	13	.	CASSEGGNYGYTF	TGTGCCAGCAGTGAAGGGGGAAACTATGGCTACACCTTC
TRBV5-4	TRBJ2-2	TRBD1	16	.	CASSVLTGANTGELFF	TGTGCCAGCAGCGTGCTGACAGGGGCGAACACCGGGGAGCTGTTTTTT
TRBV19	TRBJ2-7	.	14	.	CASSIDRYPYEQYF	TGTGCCAGTAGTATAGACAGGTATCCCTACGAGCAGTACTTC
TRBV19	TRBJ2-7	.	14	few	CASSISGLAYEQYF	TGTGCCAGTAGTATCTCAGGTTTGGCCTACGAGCAGTACTTC
TRBV18	TRBJ1-6	.	14	once	CASSPVEGNSPLHF	TGTGCCAGCTCACCAGTGGAGGGTAATTCACCCCTCCACTTT
TRBV6-5	TRBJ2-1	TRBD2	14	.	CASSYSSGTNEQFF	TGTGCCAGCAGTTACTCTAGCGGGACGAATGAGCAGTTCTTC
TRBV27	TRBJ1-2	TRBD1	15	.	CASSPGTAANYGYTF	TGTGCCAGCAGTCCAGGGACAGCAGCTAACTATGGCTACACCTTC
TRBV28	TRBJ2-7	.	11	.	CASSSGDEQYF	TGTGCCAGCAGTTCCGGGGACGAGCAGTACTTC
TRBV30	TRBJ1-4	.	14	.	CAWSVAGKGEKLFF	TGTGCCTGGAGTGTAGCAGGGAAGGGTGAAAAACTGTTTTTT
TRBV19	TRBJ2-5	.	12	once	CASSIPQETQYF	TGTGCCAGTAGTATCCCACAAGAGACCCAGTACTTC
TRBV4-1	TRBJ2-1	TRBD1	16	.	CASSQGDRGMYNEQFF	TGCGCCAGCAGCCAAGGAGACAGGGGAATGTACAATGAGCAGTTCTTC
TRBV7-2	TRBJ2-3	.	15	.	CASSLDAGLGYTQYF	TGTGCCAGCAGCTTAGATGCGGGCCTAGGTTATACGCAGTATTTT
TRBV10-3	TRBJ2-7	TRBD1	14	few	CAISKTGLDYEQYF	TGTGCCATCAGCAAGACAGGGCTGGACTACGAGCAGTACTTC
TRBV28	TRBJ2-1	TRBD2	22	.	CASSSPSPGQGAETSGGNEQFF	TGTGCCAGCAGCTCACCTTCCCCTGGACAGGGGGCGGAGACTAGCGGGGGGAATGAGCAGTTCTTC
TRBV2	TRBJ1-4	.	16	.	CASNPGSRATNEKLFF	TGTGCCAGCAACCCCGGGTCCCGAGCAACTAATGAAAAACTGTTTTTT
TRBV23-1	TRBJ2-1	.	15	.	CASSHPRRRYNEQFF	TGCGCCAGCAGTCATCCCCGGCGGCGCTACAATGAGCAGTTCTTC
TRBV27	TRBJ1-1	.	14	.	CASSPGGIESEAFF	TGTGCCAGCAGTCCGGGAGGGATAGAGTCCGAAGCTTTCTTT
TRBV18	TRBJ1-6	TRBD1	14	.	CASSPGQGNSPLHF	TGTGCCAGCTCACCCGGACAGGGAAATTCACCCCTCCACTTT
TRBV5-4	TRBJ1-6	.	13	.	CASSGQVDSPLHF	TGTGCCAGCAGCGGGCAGGTGGATTCACCCCTCCACTTT
TRBV30	TRBJ1-3	.	15	.	CAWSAQGWSGNTIYF	TGTGCCTGGAGTGCGCAGGGGTGGAGTGGAAACACCATATATTTT
TRBV27	TRBJ1-1	TRBD1	16	.	CASSLSMGQMNTEAFF	TGTGCCAGCAGTTTATCGATGGGACAGATGAACACTGAAGCTTTCTTT
TRBV19	TRBJ2-1	TRBD2	13	once	CASTLAGGYEQFF	TGTGCCAGTACATTAGCGGGAGGTTATGAGCAGTTCTTC
TRBV7-2	TRBJ2-3	.	16	.	CASSSPRVPGTDTQYF	TGTGCCAGCAGCTCACCCCGGGTACCTGGCACAGATACGCAGTATTTT
TRBV2	TRBJ2-7	TRBD2	15	.	CASSAGAGGPMEQYF	TGTGCCAGCAGTGCGGGAGCGGGGGGCCCTATGGAGCAGTACTTC
TRBV2	TRBJ2-5	TRBD1	14	.	CASSPGTGVETQYF	TGTGCCAGCAGTCCCGGGACAGGGGTGGAGACCCAGTACTTC
TRBV25-1	TRBJ2-3	.	16	.	CASSESGERRTDTQYF	TGTGCCAGCAGTGAATCCGGAGAGCGTCGCACAGATACGCAGTATTTT
TRBV6-5	TRBJ2-5	.	12	.	CASSHLKETQYF	TGTGCCAGCAGTCACCTAAAAGAGACCCAGTACTTC
TRBV5-1	TRBJ2-3	TRBD2	17	.	CASSRGLAGGQGDTQYF	TGCGCCAGCAGCAGGGGACTAGCGGGGGGGCAGGGAGATACGCAGTATTTT
TRBV19	TRBJ1-2	.	14	.	CASSIGGRGNGYTF	TGTGCCAGTAGTATAGGCGGCAGAGGAAACGGCTACACCTTC